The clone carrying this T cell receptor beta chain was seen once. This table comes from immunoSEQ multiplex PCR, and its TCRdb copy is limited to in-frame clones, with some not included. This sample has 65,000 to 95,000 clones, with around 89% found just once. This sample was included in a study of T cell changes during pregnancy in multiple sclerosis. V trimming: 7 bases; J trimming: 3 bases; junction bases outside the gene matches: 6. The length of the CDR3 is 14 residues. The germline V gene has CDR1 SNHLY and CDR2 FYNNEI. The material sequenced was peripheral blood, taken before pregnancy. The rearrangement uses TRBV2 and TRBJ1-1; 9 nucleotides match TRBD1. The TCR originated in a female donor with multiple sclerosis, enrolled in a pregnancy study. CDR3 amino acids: CASTDRGYDTEAFF. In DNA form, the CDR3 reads TGTGCCAGCACGGACAGGGGTTACGACACTGAAGCTTTCTTT.